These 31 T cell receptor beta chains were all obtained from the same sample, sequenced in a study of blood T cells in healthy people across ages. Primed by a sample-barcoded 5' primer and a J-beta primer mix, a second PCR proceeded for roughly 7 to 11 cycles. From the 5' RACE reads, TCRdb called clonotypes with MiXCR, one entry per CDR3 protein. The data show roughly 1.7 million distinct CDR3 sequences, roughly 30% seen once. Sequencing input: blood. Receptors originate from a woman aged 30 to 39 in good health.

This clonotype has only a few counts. The CDR3 DNA reads as TGTGCCAGCAGCTTGGAATGGGGTAATGAGCAGTTCTTC. Translating gives CASSLEWGNEQFF. V gene TRBV5-8 combines with J gene TRBJ2-1; no reliable D call. V was cut by 0 bases and J by 7 bases, with 8 bases left in between. Germline values: CDR1 SGHTS, CDR2 YDEGEE. The CDR3 loop spans 13 amino acids.

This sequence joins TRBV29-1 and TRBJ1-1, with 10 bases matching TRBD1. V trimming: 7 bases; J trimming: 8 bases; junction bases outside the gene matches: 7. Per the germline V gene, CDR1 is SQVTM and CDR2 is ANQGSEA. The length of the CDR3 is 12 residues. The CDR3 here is CSAIRDRGEAFF. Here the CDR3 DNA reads TGCAGCGCCATAAGGGACAGGGGAGAAGCTTTCTTT. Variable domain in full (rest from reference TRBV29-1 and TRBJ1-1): SAVISQKPSRDICQRGTSLTIQCQVDSQVTMMFWYRQQPGQSLTLIATANQGSEATYESGFVIDKFPISRPNLTFSTLTVSNMSPEDSSIYLCSAIRDRGEAFFGQGTRLTVV.

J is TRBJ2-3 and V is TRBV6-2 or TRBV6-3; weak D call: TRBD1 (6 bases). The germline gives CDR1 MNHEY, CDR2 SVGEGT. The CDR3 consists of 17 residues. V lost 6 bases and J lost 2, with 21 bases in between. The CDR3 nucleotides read TGTGCCAGCAGCCCCTACCTCCGGGACACGACCACAGATACGCAGTATTTT. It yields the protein CASSPYLRDTTTDTQYF.

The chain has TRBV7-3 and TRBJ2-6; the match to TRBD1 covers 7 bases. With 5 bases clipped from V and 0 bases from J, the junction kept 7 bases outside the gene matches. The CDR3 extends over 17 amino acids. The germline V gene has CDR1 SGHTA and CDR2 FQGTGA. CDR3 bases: TGTGCCAGCAGCCCCAGACAGGGACGCTCTGGGGCCAACGTCCTGACTTTC. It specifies CASSPRQGRSGANVLTF.

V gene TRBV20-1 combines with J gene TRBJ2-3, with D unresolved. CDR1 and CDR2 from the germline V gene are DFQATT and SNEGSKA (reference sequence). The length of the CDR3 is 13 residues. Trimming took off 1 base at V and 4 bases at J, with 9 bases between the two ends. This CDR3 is CSARAGDSDTQYF. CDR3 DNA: TGCAGTGCTAGAGCAGGAGATTCAGATACGCAGTATTTT.

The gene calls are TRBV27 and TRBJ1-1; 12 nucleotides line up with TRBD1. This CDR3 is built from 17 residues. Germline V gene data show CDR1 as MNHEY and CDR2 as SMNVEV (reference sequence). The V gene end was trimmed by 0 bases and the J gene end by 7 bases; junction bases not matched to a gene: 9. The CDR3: CASSLSSGDRGLIEAFF. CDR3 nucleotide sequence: TGTGCCAGCAGTTTATCGTCGGGGGACAGGGGGCTCATTGAAGCTTTCTTT.

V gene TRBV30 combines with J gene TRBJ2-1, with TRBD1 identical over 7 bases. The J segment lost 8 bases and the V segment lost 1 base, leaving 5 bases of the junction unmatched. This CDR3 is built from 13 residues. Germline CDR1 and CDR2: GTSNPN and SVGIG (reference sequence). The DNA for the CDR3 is TGTGCCTGGAGTGCGACAGGGCCGCATGAGCAGTTCTTC. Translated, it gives CAWSATGPHEQFF.

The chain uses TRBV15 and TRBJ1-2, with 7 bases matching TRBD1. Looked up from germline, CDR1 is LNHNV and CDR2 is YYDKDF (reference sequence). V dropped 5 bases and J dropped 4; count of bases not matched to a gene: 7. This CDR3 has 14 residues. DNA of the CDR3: TGTGCCACCAGCCCGGACAGGTCGCGCTATGGCTACACCTTC. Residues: CATSPDRSRYGYTF.

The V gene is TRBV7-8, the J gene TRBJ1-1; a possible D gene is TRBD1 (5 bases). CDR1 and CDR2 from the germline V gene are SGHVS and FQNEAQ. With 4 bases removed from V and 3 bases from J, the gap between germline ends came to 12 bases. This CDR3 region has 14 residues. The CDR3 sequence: CASSSTGPHTEAFF. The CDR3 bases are TGTGCCAGCAGCTCAACGGGGCCGCACACTGAAGCTTTCTTT. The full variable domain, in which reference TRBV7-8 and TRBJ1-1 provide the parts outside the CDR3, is GAGVSQSPRYKVAKRGQDVALRCDPISGHVSLFWYQQALGQGPEFLTYFQNEAQLDKSGLPSDRFFAERPEGSVSTLKIQRTQQEDSAVYLCASSSTGPHTEAFFGQGTRLTVV.

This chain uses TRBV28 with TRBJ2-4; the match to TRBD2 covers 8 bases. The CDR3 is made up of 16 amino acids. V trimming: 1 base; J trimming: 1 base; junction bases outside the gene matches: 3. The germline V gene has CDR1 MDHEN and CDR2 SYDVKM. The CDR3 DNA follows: TGTGCCAGCAGTTTATTTAGCGGGACGGCCAAAAACATTCAGTACTTC. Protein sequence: CASSLFSGTAKNIQYF.

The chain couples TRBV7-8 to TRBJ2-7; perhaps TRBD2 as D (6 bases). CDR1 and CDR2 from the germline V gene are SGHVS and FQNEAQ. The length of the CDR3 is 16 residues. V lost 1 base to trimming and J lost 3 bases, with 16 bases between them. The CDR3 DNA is TGTGCCAGCAGCTTAGTAGCGGAGACCGACCTCTACGAGCAGTACTTC. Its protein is CASSLVAETDLYEQYF. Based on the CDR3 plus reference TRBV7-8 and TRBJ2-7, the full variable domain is GAGVSQSPRYKVAKRGQDVALRCDPISGHVSLFWYQQALGQGPEFLTYFQNEAQLDKSGLPSDRFFAERPEGSVSTLKIQRTQQEDSAVYLCASSLVAETDLYEQYFGPGTRLTVT.

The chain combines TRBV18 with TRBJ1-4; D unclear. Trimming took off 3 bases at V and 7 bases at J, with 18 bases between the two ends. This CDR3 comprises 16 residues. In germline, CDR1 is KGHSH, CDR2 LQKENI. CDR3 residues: CASSPMKDEGGEKLFF. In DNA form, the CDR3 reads TGTGCCAGCTCACCCATGAAGGACGAGGGCGGTGAAAAACTGTTTTTT.

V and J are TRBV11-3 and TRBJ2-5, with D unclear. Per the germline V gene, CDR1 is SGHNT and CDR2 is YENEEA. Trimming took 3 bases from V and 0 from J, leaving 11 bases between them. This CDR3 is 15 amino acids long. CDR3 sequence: CASSFGRSNQETQYF. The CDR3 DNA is TGTGCCAGCAGCTTTGGGCGCAGCAACCAAGAGACCCAGTACTTC.

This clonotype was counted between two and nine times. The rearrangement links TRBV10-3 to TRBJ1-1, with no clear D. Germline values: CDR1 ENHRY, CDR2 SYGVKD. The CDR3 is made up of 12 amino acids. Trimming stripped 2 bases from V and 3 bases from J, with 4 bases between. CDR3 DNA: TGTGCCATCAGTGAGGAGGACACTGAAGCTTTCTTT. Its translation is CAISEEDTEAFF.

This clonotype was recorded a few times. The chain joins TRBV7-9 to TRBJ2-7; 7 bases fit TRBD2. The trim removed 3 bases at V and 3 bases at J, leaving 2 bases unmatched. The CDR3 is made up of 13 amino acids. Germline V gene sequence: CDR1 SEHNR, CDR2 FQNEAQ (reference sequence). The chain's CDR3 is CASSFPSGYEQYF. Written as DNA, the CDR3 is TGTGCCAGCAGCTTCCCTAGCGGCTACGAGCAGTACTTC. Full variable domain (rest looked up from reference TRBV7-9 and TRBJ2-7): DTGVSQNPRHKITKRGQNVTFRCDPISEHNRLYWYRQTLGQGPEFLTYFQNEAQLEKSRLLSDRFSAERPKGSFSTLEIQRTEQGDSAMYLCASSFPSGYEQYFGPGTRLTVT.

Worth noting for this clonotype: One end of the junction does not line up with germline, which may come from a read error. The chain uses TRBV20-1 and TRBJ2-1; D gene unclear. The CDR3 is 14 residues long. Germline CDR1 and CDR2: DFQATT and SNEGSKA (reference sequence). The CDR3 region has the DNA TGCAGTGCTAGGGACCGTGGCACCTACAGTGAGCAGTTCTTC. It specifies CSARDRGTYSEQFF.

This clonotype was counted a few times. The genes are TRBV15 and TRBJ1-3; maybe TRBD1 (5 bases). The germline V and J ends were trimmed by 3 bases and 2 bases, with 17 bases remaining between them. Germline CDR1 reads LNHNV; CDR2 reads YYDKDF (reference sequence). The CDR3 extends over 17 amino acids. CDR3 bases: TGTGCCACCAGCAGGGGGGACTTTTGGACGGCTGGAAACACCATATATTTT. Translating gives CATSRGDFWTAGNTIYF. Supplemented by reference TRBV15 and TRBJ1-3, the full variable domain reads DAMVIQNPRYQVTQFGKPVTLSCSQTLNHNVMYWYQQKSSQAPKLLFHYYDKDFNNEADTPDNFQSRRPNTSFCFLDIRSPGLGDTAMYLCATSRGDFWTAGNTIYFGEGSWLTVV.

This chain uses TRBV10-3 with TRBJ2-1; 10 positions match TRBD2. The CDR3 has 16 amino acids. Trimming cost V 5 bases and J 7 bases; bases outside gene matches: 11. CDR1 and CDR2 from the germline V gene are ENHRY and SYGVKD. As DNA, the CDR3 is TGTGCCATCAGTTCAATAAGCGGGAGGGCCAGGAATGAGCAGTTCTTC. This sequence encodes CAISSISGRARNEQFF.

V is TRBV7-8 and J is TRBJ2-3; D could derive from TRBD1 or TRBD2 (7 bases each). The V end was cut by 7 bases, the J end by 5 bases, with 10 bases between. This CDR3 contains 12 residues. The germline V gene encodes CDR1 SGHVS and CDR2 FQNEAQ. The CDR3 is CASKRDRDTQYF. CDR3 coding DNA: TGTGCCAGCAAGCGGGACAGAGATACGCAGTATTTT. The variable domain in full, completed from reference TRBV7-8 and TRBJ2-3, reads GAGVSQSPRYKVAKRGQDVALRCDPISGHVSLFWYQQALGQGPEFLTYFQNEAQLDKSGLPSDRFFAERPEGSVSTLKIQRTQQEDSAVYLCASKRDRDTQYFGPGTRLTVL.

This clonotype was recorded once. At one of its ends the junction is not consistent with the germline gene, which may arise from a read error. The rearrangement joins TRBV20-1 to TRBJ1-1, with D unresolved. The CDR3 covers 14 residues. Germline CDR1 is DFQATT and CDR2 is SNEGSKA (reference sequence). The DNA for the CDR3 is TGCAGTGCACCAGAATTTGACGTAAACACTGACGCTTTCTTT. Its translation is CSAPEFDVNTDAFF.

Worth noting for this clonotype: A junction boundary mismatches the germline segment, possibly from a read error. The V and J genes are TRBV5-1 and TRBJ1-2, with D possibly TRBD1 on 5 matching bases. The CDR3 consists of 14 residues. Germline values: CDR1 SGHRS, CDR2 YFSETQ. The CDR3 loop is CASNLEGPADGYTF. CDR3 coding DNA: TGCGCCAGCAACTTGGAGGGGCCTGCGGATGGCTACACCTTC.

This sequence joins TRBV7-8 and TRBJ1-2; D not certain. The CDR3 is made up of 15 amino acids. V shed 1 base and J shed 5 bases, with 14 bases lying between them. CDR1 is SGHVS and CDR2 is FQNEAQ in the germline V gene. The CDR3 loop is CASSLGRWALYGYTF. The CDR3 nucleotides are TGTGCCAGCAGCTTAGGACGGTGGGCCTTATATGGCTACACCTTC.

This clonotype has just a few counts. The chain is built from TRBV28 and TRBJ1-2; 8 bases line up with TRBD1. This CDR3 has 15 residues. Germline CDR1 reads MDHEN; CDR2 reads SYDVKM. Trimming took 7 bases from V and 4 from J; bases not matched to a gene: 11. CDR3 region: CASNRRDRLFYGYTF. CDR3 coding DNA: TGTGCCAGCAACAGACGGGACAGGCTGTTCTATGGCTACACCTTC.

Here the CDR3 reads CASSERRGYNSPLHF. In DNA, the CDR3 is TGTGCCAGCAGTGAACGACGGGGCTATAATTCACCCCTCCACTTT. The rearrangement links TRBV6-1 to TRBJ1-6; D uncertain. This CDR3 is 15 amino acids long. CDR1 MNHNS and CDR2 SASEGT come from the germline V gene. Between the trimmed V and J ends, which lost 2 bases and 3 bases, there was a span of 8 bases.

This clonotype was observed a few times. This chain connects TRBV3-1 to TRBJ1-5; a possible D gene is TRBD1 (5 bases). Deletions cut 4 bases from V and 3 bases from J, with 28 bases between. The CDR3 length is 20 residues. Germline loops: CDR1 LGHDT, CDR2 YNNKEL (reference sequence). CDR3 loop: CASSPSVAGRYSEDNQPQHF. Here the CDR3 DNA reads TGTGCCAGCAGCCCGTCTGTGGCAGGGAGATATTCTGAAGACAATCAGCCCCAGCATTTT.

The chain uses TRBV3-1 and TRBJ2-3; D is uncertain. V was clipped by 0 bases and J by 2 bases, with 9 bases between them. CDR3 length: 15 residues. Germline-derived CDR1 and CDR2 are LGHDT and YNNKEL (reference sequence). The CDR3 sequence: CASSQDRPPTDTQYF. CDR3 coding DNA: TGTGCCAGCAGCCAAGATCGGCCTCCCACAGATACGCAGTATTTT.

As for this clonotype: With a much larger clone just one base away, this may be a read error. CDR3 DNA sequence: TGCGCCAGCAGCTTGGCCGATTTAACTAGGTCCGAGCAGTACTTC. Protein sequence: CASSLADLTRSEQYF. The chain employs TRBV5-1 and TRBJ2-7; weak D call: TRBD2 (5 bases). The CDR3 is made up of 15 amino acids. Germline V gene data show CDR1 as SGHRS and CDR2 as YFSETQ. V shed 0 bases and J shed 6 bases, with 16 bases lying between them.

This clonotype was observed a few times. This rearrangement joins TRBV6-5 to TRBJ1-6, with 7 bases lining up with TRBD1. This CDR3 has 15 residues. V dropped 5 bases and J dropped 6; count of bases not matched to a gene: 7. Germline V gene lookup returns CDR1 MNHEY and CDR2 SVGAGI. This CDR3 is CASSRQGSGNSPLHF. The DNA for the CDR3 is TGTGCCAGCAGTAGACAGGGAAGTGGTAATTCACCCCTCCACTTT.

CDR3 nucleotide sequence: TGTGCCAGCAGCCAGGATATGGGGACCTACGAGCAGTACTTC. It specifies CASSQDMGTYEQYF. V usage is TRBV3-1 and J usage is TRBJ2-7; D not resolved. This CDR3 has 14 amino acids. CDR1 and CDR2 (germline): LGHDT, YNNKEL (reference sequence). Trimming took 3 bases from V and 2 from J, leaving 11 bases between them.

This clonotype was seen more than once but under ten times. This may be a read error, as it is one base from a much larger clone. The CDR3 protein is CASSLDYWDSIVLRSPRHF. The CDR3 bases are TGTGCCAGCAGCTTAGACTATTGGGACAGCATCGTTTTACGTTCACCCCGCCACTTT. The rearrangement links TRBV7-2 to TRBJ1-6; 7 bases align to TRBD1. From germline, CDR1 is SGHTA and CDR2 FQGNSA. CDR3 length: 19 residues.

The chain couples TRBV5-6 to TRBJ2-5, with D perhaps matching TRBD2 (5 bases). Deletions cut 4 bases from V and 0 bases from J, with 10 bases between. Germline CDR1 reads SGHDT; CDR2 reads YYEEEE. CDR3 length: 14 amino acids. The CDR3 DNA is TGTGCCAGCAGCCCCTCCGGGGACCAAGAGACCCAGTACTTC. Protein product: CASSPSGDQETQYF. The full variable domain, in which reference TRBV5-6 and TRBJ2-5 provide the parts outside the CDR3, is DAGVTQSPTHLIKTRGQQVTLRCSPKSGHDTVSWYQQALGQGPQFIFQYYEEEERQRGNFPDRFSGHQFPNYSSELNVNALLLGDSALYLCASSPSGDQETQYFGPGTRLLVL.